This TCR beta chain was found in a study of blood T cell repertoires in COVID-19. CDR1 and CDR2 from the germline V gene are SGHDN and FVKESK. The CDR3 runs 18 residues. J gave up 8 bases and V 1 base, and 12 bases lay outside the gene matches. Assay used: immunoSEQ multiplex PCR; TCRdb lists only in-frame clones, some missing. Here the sample spans about 250,000 clones, 80% to 90% being singletons. The chain employs TRBV14 and TRBJ2-1; TRBD2 matches 12 bases. Sequenced material: PBMCs or T cells enriched from blood (not recorded which). The receptor comes from a man aged 35 to 55 who had recovered from COVID-19. As DNA, the CDR3 is TGTGCCAGCAGCCAAGGAAAAATACAGACTAGCGGGAGCGATGAGCAGTTCTTC. This translates into CASSQGKIQTSGSDEQFF. The full variable domain, in which reference TRBV14 and TRBJ2-1 provide the parts outside the CDR3, is EAGVTQFPSHSVIEKGQTVTLRCDPISGHDNLYWYRRVMGKEIKFLLHFVKESKQDESGMPNNRFLAERTGGTYSTLKVQPAELEDSGVYFCASSQGKIQTSGSDEQFFGPGTRLTVL.